This is a list of T cell receptor beta chains from one sample in a study of blood T cell repertoires in COVID-19. Profiling relied on immunoSEQ multiplex PCR, and the TCRdb table lists in-frame clones only, not all of them. The sample yields 150,000 or so clones, roughly 80% seen once. Sequenced: peripheral blood. The origin of the receptors is a woman of 80 years or more with acute or convalescent COVID-19. Both conserved end residues are trimmed from each CDR3. Each record gives: CDR3 protein, CDR3 length, J gene, V gene.

ASIPTTGNLYEQY 13 TRBJ2-7 TRBV6-2/TRBV6-3
ASSFGRGDTGELF 13 TRBJ2-2 TRBV5-1
ASSPNRGNYGYT 12 TRBJ1-2 TRBV11-1
ASSLQRADTQY 11 TRBJ2-3 TRBV7-3
ASSRGGQGWSNQPQH 15 TRBJ1-5 TRBV7-8
ASSMKDRKQY 10 TRBJ2-3 TRBV19
ASSSGAGQGYNEQF 14 TRBJ2-1 TRBV11-3
AISEVVGGARSSYNEQF 17 TRBJ2-1 TRBV10-3
ASSQGGAVGDTQY 13 TRBJ2-3 TRBV7-3
ASSPGQGGQPQH 12 TRBJ1-5 TRBV5-1
ASTKSGLSRETQY 13 TRBJ2-5 TRBV2
ASSSGDLGEF 10 TRBJ2-1 TRBV5-6
ASSLKGDGYT 10 TRBJ1-2 TRBV7-2
ASSESRTGPPKLF 13 TRBJ1-4 TRBV2
ASSLRTGGFYEQY 13 TRBJ2-7 TRBV19
ASRETSGGSTYNEQF 15 TRBJ2-1 TRBV5-6
ASSLSLRSYEQY 12 TRBJ2-7 TRBV3-1/TRBV3-2
ASSRGTAADTEAF 13 TRBJ1-1 TRBV27
ASRTGEAF 8 TRBJ1-1 TRBV6-5
ASSQVGGAYEQY 12 TRBJ2-7 TRBV3-1/TRBV3-2
ASRTGGYSNQPQH 13 TRBJ1-5 TRBV2
ASSPRQGANYGYT 13 TRBJ1-2 TRBV7-3